This T cell receptor (beta chain) derives from a study of blood T cell repertoires in COVID-19. Comment on this clone: One end of the junction is discordant with germline, which a read error may explain. At the DNA level, this CDR3 is encoded by other sequences in the same sample as well.

As processed by the authors: By means of reference gene primer amplification, nucleated cell counts were estimated. Clones were read by immunoSEQ multiplex PCR, and TCRdb kept only the in-frame ones, dropping some. V, J and clone size reflect that table, while D and trimming were determined from the DNA. The sample shows some 240,000 clones, over 80% of them seen only once. Participant age was roughly 18 to 90 years, and participants resided in approximately 25 US areas. Grouping used clinical history reported by participants in a survey and questionnaire. In the 2 weeks before study entry, exposed participants met a COVID-19 case, which was PCR-confirmed or clinician-diagnosed. The CDR3 has 15 amino acids. CDR1 is SGHRS, CDR2 YFSETQ, per germline.

This chain uses TRBV5-1 with TRBJ2-1; 10 nucleotides line up with TRBD2. The sequence derives from a woman in her thirties or forties who had been exposed to COVID-19. Sequenced material: PBMCs or T cells enriched from blood (not recorded which). The CDR3: CASSLLAGAYNEQFF. The DNA for the CDR3 is TGTGCCAGCAGCTTGCTAGCGGGAGCCTACAATGAGCAGTTCTTC.